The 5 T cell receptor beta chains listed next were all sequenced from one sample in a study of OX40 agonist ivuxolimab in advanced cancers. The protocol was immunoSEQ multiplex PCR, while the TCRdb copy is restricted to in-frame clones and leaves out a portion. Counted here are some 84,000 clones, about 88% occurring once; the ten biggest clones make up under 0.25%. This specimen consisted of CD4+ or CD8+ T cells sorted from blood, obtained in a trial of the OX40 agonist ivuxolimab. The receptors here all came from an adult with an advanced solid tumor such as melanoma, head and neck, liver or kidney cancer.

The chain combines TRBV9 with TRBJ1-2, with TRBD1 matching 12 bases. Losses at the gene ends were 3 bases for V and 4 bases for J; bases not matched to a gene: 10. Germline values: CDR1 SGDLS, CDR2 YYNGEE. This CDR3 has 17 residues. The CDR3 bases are TGTGCCAGCAGCGGACCCGGGACAGGGGGCCCTGGCTATGGCTACACCTTC. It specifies CASSGPGTGGPGYGYTF. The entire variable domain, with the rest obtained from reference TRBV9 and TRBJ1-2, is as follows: DSGVTQTPKHLITATGQRVTLRCSPRSGDLSVYWYQQSLDQGLQFLIQYYNGEERAKGNILERFSAQQFPDLHSELNLSSLELGDSALYFCASSGPGTGGPGYGYTFGSGTRLTVV.

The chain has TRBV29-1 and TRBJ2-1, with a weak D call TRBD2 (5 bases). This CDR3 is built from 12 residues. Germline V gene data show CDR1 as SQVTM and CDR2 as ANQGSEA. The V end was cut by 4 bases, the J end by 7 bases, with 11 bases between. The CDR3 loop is CSVVRGWNEQFF. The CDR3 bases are TGCAGCGTTGTTCGGGGATGGAATGAGCAGTTCTTC.

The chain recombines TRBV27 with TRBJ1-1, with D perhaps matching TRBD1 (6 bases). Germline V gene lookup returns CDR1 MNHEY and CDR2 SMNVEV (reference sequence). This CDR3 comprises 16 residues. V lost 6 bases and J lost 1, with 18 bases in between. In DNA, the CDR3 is TGTGCCAGCAGCTTCACAGGGATCTTGGGGAACACTGAAGCTTTCTTT. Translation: CASSFTGILGNTEAFF.

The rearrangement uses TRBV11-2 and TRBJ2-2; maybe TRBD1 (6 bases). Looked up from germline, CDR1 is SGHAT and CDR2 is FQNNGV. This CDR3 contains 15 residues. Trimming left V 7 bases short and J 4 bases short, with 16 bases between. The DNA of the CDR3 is TGTGCCAGCACCATTCGTTTAGGGGGCACCGGGGAGCTGTTTTTT. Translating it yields CASTIRLGGTGELFF.

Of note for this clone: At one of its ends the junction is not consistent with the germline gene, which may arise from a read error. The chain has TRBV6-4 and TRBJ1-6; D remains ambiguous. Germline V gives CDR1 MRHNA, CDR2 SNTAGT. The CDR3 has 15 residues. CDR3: CASSYSTRYNSPLHF. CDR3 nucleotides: TGTGCCAGCAGTTACTCGACTAGGTATAATTCACCCCTCCACTTT.